Listed below are T cell receptor beta chains from one sample, sequenced in a study of T cell repertoires in cytomegalovirus infection. Using its own MiXCR run on the reads, TCRdb lists one record per CDR3 protein. This sample has around 230,000 distinct CDR3 sequences, with about 39% found just once. These TCRs' antigens remain unknown. Sequences were derived from CD8+ T cells from cultured PBMCs, sampled from culture after CMV antigen stimulation. These receptors all come from a human donor in good health (CMV status not recorded). Some clones in this sample may be carry-over from other donors' samples. The CDR3 runs from the conserved cysteine through the conserved F or W. Fields, in order: clone size, CDR3 length, V gene, D gene, J gene, CDR3 DNA, CDR3 protein. D genes are given only for firm matches. Some rows mark clone size as missing; the rest say once, few, many or name a class of expanded clone.

>-|13|TRBV19|-|TRBJ1-4
TGTGCCAGTAGTAACAGGGCGGATGAAAAACTGTTTTTT
CASSNRADEKLFF
>few|14|TRBV6-2/TRBV6-3|-|TRBJ2-7
TGTGCCAGCAGTTACCGGGACAATTCCTACGAGCAGTACTTC
CASSYRDNSYEQYF
>-|15|TRBV30|-|TRBJ2-1
TGTGCCTGGAGTGTAGGTCAGAGCTCCTACAATGAGCAGTTCTTC
CAWSVGQSSYNEQFF
>-|14|TRBV5-6|TRBD2|TRBJ2-7
TGTGCCAGCAGCTTCGGAGCGGGGCACTACGAGCAGTACTTC
CASSFGAGHYEQYF
>-|14|TRBV12-3/TRBV12-4|-|TRBJ1-5
TGTGCCAGCAGTTTATACGGTAGCAATCAGCCCCAGCATTTT
CASSLYGSNQPQHF
>few|15|TRBV18|TRBD2|TRBJ2-7
TGTGCCAGCTCAGATCCAGCGGGGAGCTCCTACGAGCAGTACTTC
CASSDPAGSSYEQYF
>-|13|TRBV6-5|TRBD1|TRBJ2-1
TGTGCCAGCAGTTACGCAACAGGGGGCGAGCAGTTCTTC
CASSYATGGEQFF
>few|15|TRBV7-6|TRBD2|TRBJ2-1
TGTGCCAGCAGCTTAAGAGCGGGGGGGCCCAGTGAGCAGTTCTTC
CASSLRAGGPSEQFF
>-|14|TRBV7-6|TRBD1|TRBJ1-4
TGTGCCAGCAGCTCCAAGGGGGCGAGTGAAAAACTGTTTTTT
CASSSKGASEKLFF
>few|14|TRBV5-5|TRBD1|TRBJ1-5
TGTGCCAGCAGCTTTGGACAGGGGAATCAGCCCCAGCATTTT
CASSFGQGNQPQHF
>few|14|TRBV27|TRBD2|TRBJ2-1
TGTGCCAGCAGCCTCGCGGGACTAGTCCCCCAGCAGTTCTTC
CASSLAGLVPQQFF
>-|19|TRBV6-2/TRBV6-3|TRBD2|TRBJ2-5
TGTGCCAGCAGTTACCCAGGTCGACTAGCATACGGTTACCAAGAGACCCAGTACTTC
CASSYPGRLAYGYQETQYF
>-|15|TRBV27|TRBD1|TRBJ2-2
TGTGCCAGCAGTTTCCTGGGACAGGGATCCGGGGAGCTGTTTTTT
CASSFLGQGSGELFF
>-|13|TRBV27|-|TRBJ2-2
TGTGCCAGCAGCTCGCAAGAGTTCCGGGAGCTGTTTTTT
CASSSQEFRELFF
>-|15|TRBV6-6|TRBD1|TRBJ2-2
TGTGCCAGCAGTTACTCCAGGACAGGGGCCGGGGAGCTGTTTTTT
CASSYSRTGAGELFF
>many|15|TRBV10-3|TRBD2|TRBJ2-1
TGTGCCATCAGTGAGATACTAGCGGACTACAATGAGCAGTTCTTC
CAISEILADYNEQFF
>-|16|TRBV6-2/TRBV6-3|-|TRBJ2-1
TGTGCCAGCAGTTCCCTCCTCGGGGGCTCCTACAATGAGCAGTTCTTC
CASSSLLGGSYNEQFF